Following are 18 T cell receptor beta chains from one sample sequenced in a study of blood T cells in healthy people across ages. A second roughly 6 to 11 cycle PCR used barcoded and J-beta primers. One entry per CDR3 protein, called by TCRdb with MiXCR from the 5' RACE reads. The table lists 710,000 or so distinct CDR3 sequences, approximately 31% of them singletons. Sequencing used blood. These receptor sequences come from an elderly woman in good health.

With regard to this clonotype: A much larger clone lies a single base off, so this may be a read error. The chain has TRBV9 and TRBJ2-3, with 8 bases aligning to TRBD2. The V gene's germline CDR1 is SGDLS and CDR2 YYNGEE. This CDR3 has 16 amino acids. DNA of the CDR3: TGTGCCGGCAGCGCTGGACGGGGGGGCAACACAGATACGCAGTATTTT. Protein sequence: CAGSAGRGGNTDTQYF.

This clonotype has a handful of counts. Given the absence of the conserved phenylalanine or tryptophan at the CDR3 end, a read error is likely. The J gene is TRBJ1-2, the V gene TRBV15; the D gene is possibly TRBD1 (5 bases). Trimming left V 1 base short and J 7 bases short, with 10 bases between. Looked up from germline, CDR1 is LNHNV and CDR2 is YYDKDF (reference sequence). This CDR3 comprises 13 residues. CDR3 coding DNA: TGTGCCACCAGCAGAGTTACAGGCTGTGGCTACACCGTC. This translates into CATSRVTGCGYTV.

The V call is TRBV30, the J call TRBJ2-3; TRBD1 agrees at 9 bases. The CDR3 totals 15 residues. V was clipped by 2 bases and J by 8 bases; unmatched bases: 11. The germline gives CDR1 GTSNPN, CDR2 SVGIG (reference sequence). The CDR3 reads CAWSFSGTGRSTQYF. CDR3 nucleotides: TGTGCCTGGAGTTTCTCCGGGACAGGGAGGTCTACGCAGTATTTT.

The rearrangement uses TRBV5-1 and TRBJ1-2, with unresolved D. CDR1 and CDR2 (germline): SGHRS, YFSETQ. Trimming pared 5 bases from V and 3 bases from J, leaving 11 bases between. This CDR3 region has 13 residues. CDR3 protein: CASSQHEDYGYTF. CDR3 nucleotide sequence: TGCGCCAGCAGTCAACATGAGGACTATGGCTACACCTTC.

The gene calls are TRBV7-3 and TRBJ2-3, with 9 bases lining up with TRBD2. V shed 4 bases, J shed 1 base, and the junction held 3 bases outside the gene matches. The CDR3 consists of 15 residues. Germline loops: CDR1 SGHTA, CDR2 FQGTGA. CDR3: CASSSLAGRTDTQYF. The CDR3 DNA follows: TGTGCCAGCAGCTCGCTAGCGGGGCGCACAGATACGCAGTATTTT.

In regard to this clonotype: One base away lies a much larger clone, so this may be a sequencing read error. The genes are TRBV2 and TRBJ2-4, with D possibly being TRBD2 (5 bases). The V gene lost 4 bases and the J gene lost 12 bases, with 13 bases spanning the gap. The CDR3 sequence is 12 residues long. Germline assignment: CDR1 SNHLY and CDR2 FYNNEI. Here the CDR3 DNA reads TGTGCCAGCAGTGTATACAAAGACTATCAGTACTTC. It specifies CASSVYKDYQYF.

This clonotype was recorded at least ten times. The J gene is TRBJ1-2, the V gene TRBV7-2; no clear D gene. The CDR3 totals 17 residues. The V gene's germline CDR1 is SGHTA and CDR2 FQGNSA. V was shortened by 1 base and J by 5 bases, with 20 bases between the two germline ends. The CDR3 reads CASSLVQRLTGSYGYTF. CDR3 DNA: TGTGCCAGCAGCTTAGTACAGCGTCTCACCGGTTCTTATGGCTACACCTTC.

This clonotype was observed many times. A much larger clone is a single base away; this may be a read error. The chain couples TRBV7-9 to TRBJ2-7; 10 positions agree with TRBD1. Germline CDR1 reads SEHNR; CDR2 reads FQNEAQ (reference sequence). V dropped 5 bases and J dropped 5; count of bases not matched to a gene: 15. This CDR3 is 17 amino acids long. The CDR3 here is CASSPRPLGQGRNEQYF. The CDR3 DNA follows: TGTGCCAGCAGCCCTAGGCCCTTGGGACAGGGGAGGAACGAGCAGTACTTC.

The genes are TRBV5-5 and TRBJ2-3; the match to TRBD1 covers 11 bases. The CDR3 is made up of 14 amino acids. Germline CDR1 reads SGHKS; CDR2 reads YYEKEE (reference sequence). Trimming cost V 7 bases and J 2 bases; bases outside gene matches: 3. DNA for the CDR3: TGTGCCAGCCCAGGACAGGGGGCCACAGATACGCAGTATTTT. It translates to CASPGQGATDTQYF.

The rearrangement links TRBV20-1 to TRBJ2-1; D gene uncertain. The CDR3 totals 10 residues. CDR1 is DFQATT, CDR2 SNEGSKA, per germline (reference sequence). The V end lost 3 bases, the J end lost 7 bases, and 4 bases lay between the germline ends. The CDR3 DNA reads TGCAGTGCTAGCCCGAATGAGCAGTTCTTC. Translating gives CSASPNEQFF.

This clonotype was picked up a small number of times. Just one base apart from a much larger clone, this may be a read error. This chain joins TRBV20-1 and TRBJ2-7; TRBD1 agrees at 11 bases. The CDR3 is 16 amino acids. V lost 6 bases and J lost 3; bases outside the gene matches: 13. Germline V gene data show CDR1 as DFQATT and CDR2 as SNEGSKA (reference sequence). The CDR3 here is CSANPRTGGAGYEQYF. CDR3 bases: TGCAGTGCCAACCCCAGGACAGGGGGCGCGGGCTACGAGCAGTACTTC.

In its sample, this clonotype was seen many times. The chain joins TRBV6-6 to TRBJ2-7, with D possibly matching TRBD1 (5 bases). The CDR3 is 15 amino acids. Trimming left V 0 bases short and J 1 base short, with 10 bases between. Germline lookup yields CDR1 MNHNY and CDR2 SVGAGI (reference sequence). In DNA, the CDR3 is TGTGCCAGCAGTTACTCGAACCGACAGTCCTACGAGCAGTACTTC. This gives the protein CASSYSNRQSYEQYF.

The gene calls are TRBV5-1 and TRBJ1-4; D not resolved. The CDR3 is 15 amino acids. Germline CDR1 and CDR2: SGHRS and YFSETQ. V gave up 6 bases and J gave up 0 bases, with 12 bases separating them. The CDR3, as DNA: TGCGCCAGCAAACCTTCGGCTACAACTAATGAAAAACTGTTTTTT. Protein sequence: CASKPSATTNEKLFF.

In regard to this clonotype: This sequence may be a read error, since a much larger clone differs from it by one base. The gene calls are TRBV5-5 and TRBJ2-1; D unresolved. The CDR3 is 13 amino acids. Germline lookup yields CDR1 SGHKS and CDR2 YYEKEE (reference sequence). The CDR3 bases are TGTACCAGCAGCACCCGACCACCCGATGAGCAGTTCTTC. Translating it yields CTSSTRPPDEQFF.

This clonotype occurred many times. The rearrangement links TRBV7-2 to TRBJ2-4; TRBD2 is a possible D gene (6 bases). This CDR3 is built from 13 residues. V was cut by 4 bases and J by 6 bases, with 10 bases left in between. The germline V gene encodes CDR1 SGHTA and CDR2 FQGNSA. The CDR3 DNA sequence: TGTGCCAGCAGCTCCGGAGCGGGAAACATTCAGTACTTC. It translates to CASSSGAGNIQYF.

A note on this clonotype: A much bigger clone sits one base away, suggesting this may be a read error. The rearrangement links TRBV6-1 to TRBJ1-2, with D hard to call. Trimming took 1 base from V and 3 from J, leaving 12 bases between them. This CDR3 is built from 15 residues. CDR1 and CDR2 (germline): MNHNS, SASEGT. In nucleotides, the CDR3 is TGTGCCAGCAGTGAAGGCGTCGGAACTGACTATGGCTACACCTTC. This encodes CASSEGVGTDYGYTF.

V usage is TRBV20-1 and J usage is TRBJ2-5, with TRBD1 identical over 10 bases. Germline loops: CDR1 DFQATT, CDR2 SNEGSKA (reference sequence). The CDR3 extends over 14 amino acids. The ends lost 4 bases at V and 11 bases at J; junction bases unmatched: 13. The DNA for the CDR3 is TGCAGTGCTATACCGGGACAGGGGTACAATGAGCAGTACTTC. It is translated as CSAIPGQGYNEQYF.

The V call is TRBV7-9, the J call TRBJ2-3; D unclear. Deletions cut 3 bases from V and 8 bases from J, with 9 bases between. The CDR3 sequence is 12 residues long. Germline CDR1 SEHNR, CDR2 FQNEAQ (reference sequence). Here the CDR3 DNA reads TGTGCCAGCAGCTTCCAGCAAGGTACGCAGTATTTT. Translated: CASSFQQGTQYF.